This T cell receptor beta chain derives from a study of blood T cell repertoires in COVID-19. This table comes from immunoSEQ multiplex PCR, and its TCRdb copy is limited to in-frame clones, with some not included. The sample records 20,000 to 25,000 clones, roughly 83% being singletons. This clone was counted a single time. Trimming left V 7 bases short and J 4 bases short, with 16 bases between. CDR1 and CDR2 (germline): LNHDA, SQIVND (reference sequence). The CDR3 sequence is 15 residues long. V is TRBV19 and J is TRBJ1-4; D perhaps matches TRBD1 (6 bases). The receptor was isolated from a man aged 70 or older with acute or convalescent COVID-19. Specimen: peripheral blood. Here the CDR3 DNA reads TGTGCCAGTAACGGGAGGACAGAAGATAATGAAAAACTGTTTTTT. Its translation is CASNGRTEDNEKLFF.